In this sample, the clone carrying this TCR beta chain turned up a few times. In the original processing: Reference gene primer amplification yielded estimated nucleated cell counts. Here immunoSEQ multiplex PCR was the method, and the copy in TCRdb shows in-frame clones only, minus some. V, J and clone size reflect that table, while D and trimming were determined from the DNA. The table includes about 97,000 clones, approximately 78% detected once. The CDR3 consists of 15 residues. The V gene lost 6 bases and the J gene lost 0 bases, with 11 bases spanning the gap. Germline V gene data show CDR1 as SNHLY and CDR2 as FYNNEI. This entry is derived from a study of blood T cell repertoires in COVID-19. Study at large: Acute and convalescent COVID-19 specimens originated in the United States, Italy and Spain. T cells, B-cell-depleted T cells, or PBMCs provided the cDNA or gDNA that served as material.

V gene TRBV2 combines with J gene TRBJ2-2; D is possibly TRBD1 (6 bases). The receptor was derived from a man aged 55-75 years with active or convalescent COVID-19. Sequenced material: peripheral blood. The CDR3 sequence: CASRETGSNTGELFF. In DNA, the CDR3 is TGTGCCAGCAGGGAAACAGGGTCGAACACCGGGGAGCTGTTTTTT.